The 9 T cell receptor beta chains in this list originate from one sample, sequenced in a study of T cell repertoires in cytomegalovirus infection. For these TCRs, the target antigens are not known. Via MiXCR, TCRdb re-called the reads, giving one row per CDR3 protein. The table lists just under 500,000 distinct CDR3 sequences, 30% to 35% of them singletons. The sequences come from cultured PBMCs, collected from culture after CMV antigen stimulation. The receptors were sampled from a human donor in good health (CMV status not recorded). Some clones in this sample may be carry-over from other donors' samples.

This clonotype has a handful of counts. This chain uses TRBV24-1 with TRBJ2-5; TRBD2 might be the D (5 bases). The length of the CDR3 is 15 residues. With 4 bases removed from V and 5 bases from J, the gap between germline ends came to 16 bases. The germline CDR1 and CDR2 sequences are KGHDR and SFDVKD. This CDR3 reads CATSDPGRERETQYF. In DNA form, the CDR3 reads TGTGCCACCAGTGACCCGGGTAGGGAGAGGGAGACCCAGTACTTC.

This chain links TRBV19 with TRBJ2-1, with D uncertain. This CDR3 has 14 amino acids. V was clipped by 3 bases and J by 0 bases, with 6 bases between them. Germline V gene lookup returns CDR1 LNHDA and CDR2 SQIVND (reference sequence). The CDR3 bases are TGTGCCAGTAGTATGGGCAGCTCCTACAATGAGCAGTTCTTC. Amino acid sequence: CASSMGSSYNEQFF. Drawing the rest from reference TRBV19 and TRBJ2-1, the complete variable domain is DGGITQSPKYLFRKEGQNVTLSCEQNLNHDAMYWYRQDPGQGLRLIYYSQIVNDFQKGDIAEGYSVSREKKESFPLTVTSAQKNPTAFYLCASSMGSSYNEQFFGPGTRLTVL.

This CDR3 is CASRPSRGQESYEQYF. The CDR3, as DNA: TGTGCCAGCAGACCTAGTCGGGGACAGGAGTCCTACGAGCAGTACTTC. This chain links TRBV28 with TRBJ2-7; TRBD1 aligns across 8 bases. The germline V gene has CDR1 MDHEN and CDR2 SYDVKM. V shed 6 bases and J 1 base; nucleotides not matched to a gene: 11. This CDR3 is 16 amino acids long.

The genes are TRBV28 and TRBJ1-3; D is undetermined. V was pared by 3 bases and J by 1 base, with 7 bases between. CDR3 length: 14 residues. Germline V gene sequence: CDR1 MDHEN, CDR2 SYDVKM. CDR3 residues: CASSLSRSGNTIYF. As DNA, the CDR3 is TGTGCCAGCAGTTTGTCAAGGTCTGGAAACACCATATATTTT.

This sequence joins TRBV12-3 or TRBV12-4 and TRBJ1-2; no reliable D call. The CDR3 runs to 13 residues. Trimming removed 7 bases at V and 2 bases at J, with 11 bases between. This chain's CDR3 is CASTPTLNYGYTF. DNA of the CDR3: TGTGCCAGCACCCCGACACTGAACTATGGCTACACCTTC.

This clonotype was seen repeatedly, ten times or more. The chain couples TRBV7-2 to TRBJ2-7, with D perhaps TRBD1 (6 bases). CDR3 length: 16 residues. Trimming removed 2 bases at V and 1 base at J, with 15 bases between. The germline gives CDR1 SGHTA, CDR2 FQGNSA. CDR3 protein: CASSLSPGADSYEQYF. CDR3 DNA sequence: TGTGCCAGCAGCTTATCCCCAGGGGCTGATTCCTACGAGCAGTACTTC. The full variable domain, completed using reference TRBV7-2 and TRBJ2-7, is GAGVSQSPSNKVTEKGKDVELRCDPISGHTALYWYRQSLGQGLEFLIYFQGNSAPDKSGLPSDRFSAERTGGSVSTLTIQRTQQEDSAVYLCASSLSPGADSYEQYFGPGTRLTVT.

The genes are TRBV20-1 and TRBJ2-1; 14 positions match TRBD2. CDR1 and CDR2 from the germline V gene are DFQATT and SNEGSKA (reference sequence). This CDR3 has 20 amino acids. With 0 bases clipped from V and 8 bases from J, the junction kept 18 bases outside the gene matches. This CDR3 is CSARDARGTSGRPTFYEQFF. CDR3 nucleotides: TGCAGTGCTAGAGATGCCAGGGGGACTAGCGGGAGACCCACATTTTATGAGCAGTTCTTC.

The rearrangement joins TRBV20-1 to TRBJ2-1; the match to TRBD2 covers 9 bases. V lost 5 bases and J lost 5; bases outside the gene matches: 13. Germline-derived CDR1 and CDR2 are DFQATT and SNEGSKA (reference sequence). The CDR3 spans 16 residues. The CDR3 nucleotides read TGCAGTGCTTGGGTTGGCGGGAGGGATACAAACAATGAGCAGTTCTTC. Translating gives CSAWVGGRDTNNEQFF.

This clonotype has only a few counts. The chain joins TRBV20-1 to TRBJ2-7; either TRBD1 or TRBD2 may supply D (5 bases each). With 1 base removed from V and 6 bases from J, the gap between germline ends came to 16 bases. Germline-derived CDR1 and CDR2 are DFQATT and SNEGSKA (reference sequence). This CDR3 contains 14 residues. Here the CDR3 reads CSARAPGWGSEQYF. CDR3 DNA sequence: TGCAGTGCTAGAGCCCCAGGGTGGGGGTCCGAGCAGTACTTC.